One sample yielded the 29 T cell receptor beta chains listed below, sequenced in a study of shared clonotypes between healthy human individuals. Repertoires were generated with immunoSEQ multiplex PCR, while TCRdb's copy carries only in-frame clones and drops some. Of 550,000 to 850,000 clones detected, approximately 79% appear once; the ten largest clones hold over 1.5%. Source material: memory CD4+ T cells sorted from blood. The subset is: CD45RA-negative fraction. Every receptor here comes from a woman in her 30s in good health.

The V call is TRBV11-2, the J call TRBJ2-2, with D possibly being TRBD1 (6 bases). Per the germline V gene, CDR1 is SGHAT and CDR2 is FQNNGV. The germline V and J ends were trimmed by 0 bases and 7 bases, with 9 bases remaining between them. The CDR3 is 14 amino acids. The DNA of the CDR3 is TGTGCCAGCAGCTTAGAGGGGGCGATCGGGGAGCTGTTTTTT. Amino acids: CASSLEGAIGELFF.

Many counts were recorded for this clone. The rearrangement joins TRBV10-3 to TRBJ2-7; weak D call: TRBD1 (6 bases). The length of the CDR3 is 16 residues. V was cut by 5 bases and J by 2 bases, with 19 bases left in between. CDR1 ENHRY and CDR2 SYGVKD come from the germline V gene. The DNA of the CDR3 is TGTGCCATCAGTCAAGCCCAGGGGATTCGTGCCTACGAGCAGTACTTC. Its translation is CAISQAQGIRAYEQYF.

The CDR3 nucleotides are TGTGCCACCAGCCCTAAGCGGGAGTGGGATGAGCAGTTCTTC. Translating gives CATSPKREWDEQFF. The chain joins TRBV15 to TRBJ2-1; 8 bases fit TRBD2. V lost 5 bases, J lost 8 bases, and 8 bases stayed unmatched. This CDR3 is built from 14 residues. Germline assignment: CDR1 LNHNV and CDR2 YYDKDF (reference sequence).

This chain joins TRBV29-1 and TRBJ2-2, with 7 bases that match TRBD2. Trimming removed 4 bases from V and 6 bases from J; junction bases left unmatched: 8. The CDR3 has 14 amino acids. Germline CDR1 reads SQVTM; CDR2 reads ANQGSEA. CDR3 protein: CSVGGGSVAGELFF. The CDR3 region has the DNA TGCAGCGTTGGCGGCGGGAGTGTTGCCGGGGAGCTGTTTTTT.

The genes are TRBV7-2 and TRBJ1-2; perhaps TRBD1 as D (6 bases). In germline, CDR1 is SGHTA, CDR2 FQGNSA. With 5 bases removed from V and 8 bases from J, the gap between germline ends came to 15 bases. The length of the CDR3 is 13 residues. CDR3 loop: CASSTLRTVGYTF. In DNA form, the CDR3 reads TGTGCCAGCAGCACCCTGAGGACAGTCGGCTACACCTTC.

This chain joins TRBV18 and TRBJ2-2; the D gene is possibly TRBD2 (6 bases). Germline V gene lookup returns CDR1 KGHSH and CDR2 LQKENI. Trimming removed 3 bases at V and 3 bases at J, with 11 bases between. The length of the CDR3 is 15 residues. The CDR3 DNA reads as TGTGCCAGCTCACCGACGGGGGACTACACCGGGGAGCTGTTTTTT. This sequence encodes CASSPTGDYTGELFF.

This chain uses TRBV6-1 with TRBJ2-7, with D possibly being TRBD2 (5 bases). The CDR3 is 15 amino acids. Between the trimmed V and J ends, which lost 5 bases and 0 bases, there was a span of 14 bases. Germline V gene data show CDR1 as MNHNS and CDR2 as SASEGT. This CDR3 is CASSRPVDYSYEQYF. The CDR3 DNA is TGTGCCAGCAGTCGACCCGTCGACTACTCCTACGAGCAGTACTTC.

This chain uses TRBV7-8 with TRBJ2-5; 11 bases map to TRBD2. The J call may be in error: the DNA end matches TRBJ2-7 better. The CDR3 sequence is 17 residues long. CDR1 SGHVS and CDR2 FQNEAQ come from the germline V gene. CDR3 nucleotide sequence: TGTGCCAGCAGTCAAACGAAGGGACTAGCGGAGTCCTACGAGCAGTACTTC. This gives the protein CASSQTKGLAESYEQYF.

About this clone: The sample has other DNA sequences that encode this CDR3 too. The CDR3 protein is CASSLGGFSGANVLTF. Written as DNA, the CDR3 is TGTGCCAGCAGCTTAGGGGGCTTCTCTGGGGCCAACGTCCTGACTTTC. The V and J genes are TRBV7-2 and TRBJ2-6; perhaps TRBD1 as D (5 bases). Deletions cut 1 base from V and 0 bases from J, with 7 bases between. CDR3 length: 16 amino acids. Germline values: CDR1 SGHTA, CDR2 FQGNSA. Drawing the rest from reference TRBV7-2 and TRBJ2-6, the complete variable domain is GAGVSQSPSNKVTEKGKDVELRCDPISGHTALYWYRQSLGQGLEFLIYFQGNSAPDKSGLPSDRFSAERTGGSVSTLTIQRTQQEDSAVYLCASSLGGFSGANVLTFGAGSRLTVL.

This rearrangement joins TRBV5-8 to TRBJ2-3; 9 nucleotides agree with TRBD1. The CDR3 spans 17 residues. V was clipped by 6 bases and J by 3 bases; unmatched bases: 14. Germline CDR1 SGHTS, CDR2 YDEGEE. CDR3: CASNAGKNRGLTDTQYF. The DNA for the CDR3 is TGTGCCAGCAACGCTGGCAAAAACAGGGGGCTGACAGATACGCAGTATTTT.

Regarding this clone: Other DNA sequences in the same sample also yield this CDR3. The chain has TRBV19 and TRBJ2-5; TRBD1 agrees at 7 bases. Trimming cost V 1 base and J 4 bases; bases outside gene matches: 0. The CDR3 runs to 13 residues. Germline V gives CDR1 LNHDA, CDR2 SQIVND (reference sequence). For the CDR3, the DNA is TGTGCCAGTAGTATAGCAGGGGGAGAGACCCAGTACTTC. This gives the protein CASSIAGGETQYF.

The chain couples TRBV7-9 to TRBJ2-7, with TRBD1 identical over 9 bases. The junction had 10 bases not matched to a gene; V was cut back by 5 bases and J by 2 bases. CDR1 and CDR2 from the germline V gene are SEHNR and FQNEAQ (reference sequence). This CDR3 is built from 16 residues. The CDR3 reads CASSPTSTGGTYEQYF. As DNA, the CDR3 is TGTGCCAGCAGCCCTACATCGACAGGGGGGACCTACGAGCAGTACTTC.

This chain links TRBV18 with TRBJ1-5; 8 bases are a match to TRBD1. J gave up 7 bases and V 6 bases, and 5 bases lay outside the gene matches. Looked up from germline, CDR1 is KGHSH and CDR2 is LQKENI. This CDR3 has 13 residues. The CDR3 DNA follows: TGTGCCAGCTCGCAGACAGGGGACCAGCCCCAGCATTTT. It is translated as CASSQTGDQPQHF.

J is TRBJ1-5 and V is TRBV28; perhaps TRBD1 as D (5 bases). Per germline, CDR1 MDHEN and CDR2 SYDVKM. CDR3 length: 14 residues. Trimming pared 1 base from V and 2 bases from J, leaving 6 bases between. Written as DNA, the CDR3 is TGTGCCAGCAGTTTATTGGGGCGCAATCAGCCCCAGCATTTT. This encodes CASSLLGRNQPQHF. Looking up the rest from reference TRBV28 and TRBJ1-5 gives the full variable domain: DVKVTQSSRYLVKRTGEKVFLECVQDMDHENMFWYRQDPGLGLRLIYFSYDVKMKEKGDIPEGYSVSREKKERFSLILESASTNQTSMYLCASSLLGRNQPQHFGDGTRLSIL.

The genes are TRBV7-9 and TRBJ1-4; no definite D call. The CDR3 covers 11 residues. V lost 5 bases, J lost 8 bases, and 6 bases lay in between. Germline CDR1 reads SEHNR; CDR2 reads FQNEAQ (reference sequence). The DNA for the CDR3 is TGTGCCAGCAGCGAAACAGAAAAACTGTTTTTT. Its translation: CASSETEKLFF. The variable domain in full, with the rest retrieved from reference TRBV7-9 and TRBJ1-4, is DTGVSQNPRHKITKRGQNVTFRCDPISEHNRLYWYRQTLGQGPEFLTYFQNEAQLEKSRLLSDRFSAERPKGSFSTLEIQRTEQGDSAMYLCASSETEKLFFGSGTQLSVL.

This clone was detected ten times or more. The sample holds other DNA sequences that translate to the same CDR3. This rearrangement joins TRBV5-1 to TRBJ2-5, with 9 nucleotides matching TRBD1. The CDR3 sequence is 13 residues long. The germline CDR1 and CDR2 sequences are SGHRS and YFSETQ. V gave up 2 bases and J gave up 5 bases; unmatched junction bases: 1. The CDR3 DNA reads TGCGCCAGCAGCTTTGGACAGGGGGAGACCCAGTACTTC. Its protein product is CASSFGQGETQYF.

This chain joins TRBV7-6 and TRBJ2-7, with TRBD2 identical over 12 bases. The CDR3 loop spans 15 amino acids. Germline V gives CDR1 SGHVS, CDR2 FNYEAQ. V lost 1 base to trimming and J lost 5 bases; unmatched junction nucleotides: 3. The CDR3 DNA reads TGTGCCAGCAGCTTAGGACTAGCGGGAGTGCACGAGCAGTACTTC. It yields the protein CASSLGLAGVHEQYF.

The chain has TRBV28 and TRBJ2-7; 8 positions agree with TRBD2. The CDR3 spans 15 residues. Germline CDR1 reads MDHEN; CDR2 reads SYDVKM. With V trimmed by 5 bases and J by 1 base, 7 bases remained unmatched. CDR3 sequence (DNA): TGTGCCAGCAGTGGAGCGGGAGAACGGTCCTACGAGCAGTACTTC. Translating it yields CASSGAGERSYEQYF. Full variable domain (rest looked up from reference TRBV28 and TRBJ2-7): DVKVTQSSRYLVKRTGEKVFLECVQDMDHENMFWYRQDPGLGLRLIYFSYDVKMKEKGDIPEGYSVSREKKERFSLILESASTNQTSMYLCASSGAGERSYEQYFGPGTRLTVT.

This rearrangement joins TRBV4-1 to TRBJ2-1; TRBD2 matches 8 bases. Looked up from germline, CDR1 is MGHRA and CDR2 is YSYEKL. V was pared by 1 base and J by 7 bases, with 6 bases of the junction left unmatched. The CDR3 is 15 amino acids. In nucleotides, the CDR3 is TGCGCCAGCAGCCAAGTTGGACTAGCAGTAAATGAGCAGTTCTTC. It encodes CASSQVGLAVNEQFF.

The chain combines TRBV10-3 with TRBJ2-7; the D gene is possibly TRBD1 (7 bases). This CDR3 spans 14 amino acids. Trimming stripped 3 bases from V and 2 bases from J, with 11 bases between. Germline V lookup: CDR1 ENHRY, CDR2 SYGVKD. The DNA for the CDR3 is TGTGCCATCAGTGACAGGGGGGCAGCCTACGAGCAGTACTTC. As protein: CAISDRGAAYEQYF.

This rearrangement joins TRBV2 to TRBJ2-1, with 8 bases identical to TRBD1. The junction had 8 bases not matched to a gene; V was cut back by 2 bases and J by 8 bases. The CDR3 is 15 residues long. The germline V gene encodes CDR1 SNHLY and CDR2 FYNNEI. For the CDR3, the DNA is TGTGCCAGCAGTGAATCGGGACAGGTAGCAGATGAGCAGTTCTTC. This codes for CASSESGQVADEQFF.

This rearrangement joins TRBV4-2 to TRBJ2-1; TRBD2 is a possible D gene (5 bases). Trimming took 0 bases from V and 5 from J, leaving 17 bases between them. Germline V CDR1 and CDR2: LGHNA, YNFKEQ. This CDR3 spans 17 amino acids. In DNA form, the CDR3 reads TGTGCCAGCAGCCAAGAATCGGCCGCAGAGGGCAACAATGAGCAGTTCTTC. The encoded protein is CASSQESAAEGNNEQFF.

The chain has TRBV27 and TRBJ1-2; D might be TRBD1 (6 bases). Germline assignment: CDR1 MNHEY and CDR2 SMNVEV (reference sequence). V shed 0 bases and J shed 0 bases, with 11 bases lying between them. The CDR3 loop spans 16 amino acids. The CDR3 DNA follows: TGTGCCAGCAGTTTATCAGGGGAGGGGGCTAACTATGGCTACACCTTC. This translates into CASSLSGEGANYGYTF.

The CDR3 is CASGTATQETQYF. Written as DNA, the CDR3 is TGTGCCAGCGGGACAGCAACTCAAGAGACCCAGTACTTC. The V and J genes are TRBV28 and TRBJ2-5; 7 nucleotides match TRBD1. Germline lookup yields CDR1 MDHEN and CDR2 SYDVKM. The CDR3 loop spans 13 amino acids. J was trimmed by 2 bases and V by 8 bases; bases with no gene match: 5.

Written as DNA, the CDR3 is TGCGCCAGCAGCTTAGGGACTAGCGGGAGGACTCGGGTAGAGACCCAGTACTTC. This gives the protein CASSLGTSGRTRVETQYF. The rearrangement links TRBV5-1 to TRBJ2-5; 15 bases fit TRBD2. V shed 2 bases, J shed 4 bases, and the junction held 9 bases outside the gene matches. This CDR3 has 18 amino acids. Germline V gene sequence: CDR1 SGHRS, CDR2 YFSETQ. Looking up the rest from reference TRBV5-1 and TRBJ2-5 gives the full variable domain: KAGVTQTPRYLIKTRGQQVTLSCSPISGHRSVSWYQQTPGQGLQFLFEYFSETQRNKGNFPGRFSGRQFSNSRSEMNVSTLELGDSALYLCASSLGTSGRTRVETQYFGPGTRLLVL.

V gene TRBV4-1 combines with J gene TRBJ1-2; 11 nucleotides align to TRBD1. The V gene's germline CDR1 is MGHRA and CDR2 YSYEKL. The CDR3 spans 14 residues. The trim removed 4 bases at V and 4 bases at J, leaving 2 bases unmatched. The CDR3 protein is CASSLGTGGYGYTF. DNA for the CDR3: TGCGCCAGCAGCCTGGGGACAGGGGGCTATGGCTACACCTTC.

This rearrangement joins TRBV7-9 to TRBJ2-3; unclear D gene. Germline CDR1 reads SEHNR; CDR2 reads FQNEAQ (reference sequence). The CDR3 covers 15 residues. Trimming cost V 2 bases and J 2 bases, with 11 bases left between them. CDR3 residues: CASSLLAPDTDTQYF. DNA of the CDR3: TGTGCCAGCAGCTTACTCGCACCCGACACAGATACGCAGTATTTT.

The genes are TRBV30 and TRBJ2-5, with D unclear. The V end was cut by 0 bases, the J end by 1 base, with 6 bases between. From germline, CDR1 is GTSNPN and CDR2 SVGIG (reference sequence). The CDR3 is 13 amino acids. CDR3 DNA sequence: TGTGCCTGGAGTGTAGCCGTCCAAGAGACCCAGTACTTC. Protein: CAWSVAVQETQYF.

The chain recombines TRBV27 with TRBJ1-1; D remains ambiguous. V lost 7 bases and J lost 3, with 12 bases in between. The CDR3 has 13 amino acids. Looked up from germline, CDR1 is MNHEY and CDR2 is SMNVEV (reference sequence). The CDR3 DNA reads TGTGCCAGCACGTCTTCGGCCGACACTGAAGCTTTCTTT. Encoded protein: CASTSSADTEAFF.